This T cell receptor beta chain is from a study of T cell responses to AZD1222 COVID-19 vaccine. Notes on the study in general: The donor cohort was predominantly white British with a female majority, and clonal diversity may have been underestimated. With dominance at 160-218 and 743-854, vaccine-associated CD4 TCRs spanned spike. Seropositive status at baseline applied to only 5 or 6 AZD1222 recipients. Within unmutated variant regions lay the reported targets of nearly half of spike-specific TCRs.

Of note for this clone: What it recognizes is unknown.

TCRdb keeps only in-frame clones here, not all; method: immunoSEQ multiplex PCR. This sample contains over 130,000 clones. V gave up 2 bases and J gave up 5 bases, with 21 bases separating them. The CDR3 contains 17 residues. CDR1 is MGHDK and CDR2 is SYGVNS in the germline V gene. The source of this sequence is an adult in good health. Sample: peripheral blood. The rearrangement uses TRBV25-1 and TRBJ1-1, with TRBD1 as a possible D gene (6 bases). The CDR3 spells CASSEGAAGEVFTEAFF. DNA of the CDR3: TGTGCCAGCAGTGAAGGGGCGGCAGGGGAGGTTTTTACTGAAGCTTTCTTT.